Sequencing of this TCR beta chain was carried out in a study of control samples from healthy donors and cancer patients. The V gene's germline CDR1 is MNHEY and CDR2 SVGAGI. This CDR3 comprises 15 residues. V was shortened by 6 bases and J by 2 bases, with 16 bases between the two germline ends. Sequencing was performed with immunoSEQ multiplex PCR; in TCRdb, only in-frame clones are kept and a portion is missing. This sample has fewer than 85,000 clones, with over 80% found just once. This clonotype originated in a woman aged 55 to 70 in good health. The rearrangement links TRBV6-5 to TRBJ1-1; the D gene is possibly TRBD1 (5 bases). Specimen: blood. In DNA form, the CDR3 reads TGTGCCAGCAGCCTTCCCGGGACCGCCAACACTGAAGCTTTCTTT. It codes for CASSLPGTANTEAFF.